The next 5 T cell receptor beta chains were all read from a single sample in a study of T cell responses to AZD1222 COVID-19 vaccine. Clones were read by immunoSEQ multiplex PCR, and TCRdb kept only the in-frame ones, dropping some. The sample includes 150,000 to 200,000 clones, less than 95% seen only once; the top ten take around 0.66%. The sequences come from peripheral blood, collected on day 0 of AZD1222 vaccination. The receptors shown here come from an adult in good health.

This chain joins TRBV28 and TRBJ1-2; TRBD1 aligns across 11 bases. The J segment lost 8 bases and the V segment lost 6 bases, leaving 11 bases of the junction unmatched. The CDR3 runs to 15 residues. The germline CDR1 and CDR2 sequences are MDHEN and SYDVKM. The CDR3 DNA reads TGTGCCAGCAGGGGCCCAAGGACAGGGGGCAGAGGCTACACCTTC. It yields the protein CASRGPRTGGRGYTF.

This sequence joins TRBV15 and TRBJ1-1; 7 nucleotides align to TRBD1. V shed 5 bases, J shed 1 base, and the junction held 10 bases outside the gene matches. The CDR3 runs 16 residues. Per germline, CDR1 LNHNV and CDR2 YYDKDF (reference sequence). CDR3: CATSPGLQGQNTEAFF. CDR3 DNA: TGTGCCACCAGCCCGGGCCTACAGGGGCAGAACACTGAAGCTTTCTTT. Full variable domain (missing parts from reference TRBV15 and TRBJ1-1): DAMVIQNPRYQVTQFGKPVTLSCSQTLNHNVMYWYQQKSSQAPKLLFHYYDKDFNNEADTPDNFQSRRPNTSFCFLDIRSPGLGDTAMYLCATSPGLQGQNTEAFFGQGTRLTVV.

The chain carries TRBV19 and TRBJ1-5, with no clear D. Looked up from germline, CDR1 is LNHDA and CDR2 is SQIVND (reference sequence). The CDR3 length is 15 residues. V was pared by 3 bases and J by 1 base, with 10 bases between. The CDR3 region is CASSMTGGSNQPQHF. CDR3 DNA sequence: TGTGCCAGTAGTATGACGGGCGGAAGCAATCAGCCCCAGCATTTT. Looking up the rest from reference TRBV19 and TRBJ1-5 gives the full variable domain: DGGITQSPKYLFRKEGQNVTLSCEQNLNHDAMYWYRQDPGQGLRLIYYSQIVNDFQKGDIAEGYSVSREKKESFPLTVTSAQKNPTAFYLCASSMTGGSNQPQHFGDGTRLSIL.

The chain uses TRBV9 and TRBJ1-1; possibly TRBD1 for D (6 bases). CDR3 length: 13 residues. V was cut by 3 bases and J by 1 base, with 7 bases left in between. Germline CDR1 SGDLS, CDR2 YYNGEE. The CDR3 bases are TGTGCCAGCAGCGAGGGACAGAACACTGAAGCTTTCTTT. It encodes CASSEGQNTEAFF. Drawing the rest from reference TRBV9 and TRBJ1-1, the complete variable domain is DSGVTQTPKHLITATGQRVTLRCSPRSGDLSVYWYQQSLDQGLQFLIQYYNGEERAKGNILERFSAQQFPDLHSELNLSSLELGDSALYFCASSEGQNTEAFFGQGTRLTVV.

This clone has only one observation. V usage is TRBV2 and J usage is TRBJ1-6; D unresolved. CDR3 length equals 13 residues. Germline V gives CDR1 SNHLY, CDR2 FYNNEI. V lost 11 bases, J lost 8 bases, and 16 bases lay in between. The CDR3 region has the DNA TGTGCCGGTCGGCCCCCCGGGGATTCACCCCTCCACTTT. Translated, it gives CAGRPPGDSPLHF.